Below, one T cell receptor (beta chain) is given with its context. Participants spanned ages about 18 to 100 years and resided in 20 to 30 US areas. In the authors' workflow: Amplification of reference gene primers was used by the study to estimate nucleated cell counts. Assay used: immunoSEQ multiplex PCR; TCRdb lists only in-frame clones, some missing. The DNA gave D and trimming, while V, J and clone size come from that table. The sample shows about 200,000 clones, 65% to 90% of them seen only once. The source of the sample is a study of blood T cell repertoires in COVID-19. Study summary: Acute-phase and convalescent COVID-19 samples originated in the United States, Italy and Spain. Sources were T cells, B-cell-depleted T cells, or PBMCs; the material itself was cDNA or gDNA.

This TCR was sampled from a woman between 40 and 50 years old with acute COVID-19. The sequencing input was PBMCs or T cells enriched from blood (not recorded which).

In nucleotides, the CDR3 is TGTGCCAGTGTTGGGGGAGGGTCCTATGGCTACACCTTC. Translated, it gives CASVGGGSYGYTF. The gene calls are TRBV19 and TRBJ1-2; D perhaps matches TRBD1 (5 bases). Trimming pared 8 bases from V and 4 bases from J, leaving 14 bases between. Germline V gene sequence: CDR1 LNHDA, CDR2 SQIVND (reference sequence). The length of the CDR3 is 13 residues. The whole variable domain, filled in from reference TRBV19 and TRBJ1-2, reads DGGITQSPKYLFRKEGQNVTLSCEQNLNHDAMYWYRQDPGQGLRLIYYSQIVNDFQKGDIAEGYSVSREKKESFPLTVTSAQKNPTAFYLCASVGGGSYGYTFGSGTRLTVV.